This TCR beta chain derives from a study of cytomegalovirus exposure and HLA in healthy donors. On the study more broadly: There were around 100 million unique TCR beta sequences, drawn from roughly 200 million T cells, in an earlier analysis.

PCR amplification relied on 60 Vbeta primers (plus 13 Jbeta primers). Produced via immunoSEQ multiplex PCR; TCRdb's table is partial and in-frame only. The table includes over 100,000 clones, 60% to 80% detected once. Germline CDR1 reads MNHNY; CDR2 reads SVGAGI (reference sequence). Trimming took 9 bases from V and 11 from J; bases not matched to a gene: 11. The CDR3 is 12 residues long. The receptor was derived from a male donor in good health and CMV-seronegative. The chain couples TRBV6-6 to TRBJ2-7; TRBD2 matches at 9 bases. Material: PBMCs. The CDR3 sequence is CASLLLAGVKYF. The CDR3, as DNA: TGTGCCAGTCTCCTTTTAGCGGGAGTGAAGTACTTC.